The clone carrying this T cell receptor (beta chain) was found a few times. Its antigen remains unknown. Sequenced with the Oncomine TCR Beta short-read assay was DNA taken from cultured CD4+ T cells. TCRdb reprocessed the PCR reads via MiXCR and lists one record per CDR3 protein. This sample has a few thousand distinct CDR3 sequences, with about 30% found just once. Treatment in this sample: approximately nine-day PBMC culture with coronavirus spike peptide pools or control peptides (ViraFEST assay). V lost 5 bases to trimming and J lost 8 bases; unmatched junction nucleotides: 7. In germline, CDR1 is SGHTA, CDR2 FQGNSA. The CDR3 loop spans 14 amino acids. The sample is drawn from a study of vaccination and CD4 T cells after COVID-19. On the study more broadly: Two of the convalescents were Hispanic, and convalescents were six males and four females.

The sequencing sample was made of CD4+ T cells from blood, cultured in vitro. This sequence was found in a human donor who had recovered from COVID-19. The genes are TRBV7-2 and TRBJ2-3; TRBD1 agrees at 10 bases. The CDR3 spells CASSPRTGGGTQYF. The CDR3 DNA is TGTGCCAGCAGCCCTCGGACAGGGGGTGGTACGCAGTATTTT.